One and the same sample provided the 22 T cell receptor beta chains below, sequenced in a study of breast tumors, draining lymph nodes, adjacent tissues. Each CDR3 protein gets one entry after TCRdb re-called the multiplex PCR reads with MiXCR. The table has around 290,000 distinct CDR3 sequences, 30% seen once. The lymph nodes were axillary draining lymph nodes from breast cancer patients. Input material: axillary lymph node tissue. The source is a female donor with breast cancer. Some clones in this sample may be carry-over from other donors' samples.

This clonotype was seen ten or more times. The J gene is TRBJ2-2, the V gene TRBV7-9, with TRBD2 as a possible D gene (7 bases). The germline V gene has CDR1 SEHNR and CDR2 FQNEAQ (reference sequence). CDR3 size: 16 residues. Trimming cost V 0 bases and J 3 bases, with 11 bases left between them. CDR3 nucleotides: TGTGCCAGCAGCTTAGCGCTCGGGGGGCACACCGGGGAGCTGTTTTTT. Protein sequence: CASSLALGGHTGELFF.

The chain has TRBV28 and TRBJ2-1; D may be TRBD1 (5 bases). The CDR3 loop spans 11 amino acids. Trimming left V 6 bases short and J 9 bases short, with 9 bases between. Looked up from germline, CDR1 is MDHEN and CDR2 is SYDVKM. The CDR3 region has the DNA TGTGCCAGCAGAAAAGACAGTGAGCAGTTCTTC. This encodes CASRKDSEQFF.

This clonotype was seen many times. The CDR3: CATSDLGSGANVLTF. The CDR3 DNA is TGTGCCACCAGTGATTTGGGTTCTGGGGCCAACGTCCTGACTTTC. The genes are TRBV24-1 and TRBJ2-6; the D is unclear. This CDR3 contains 15 residues. V was cut by 0 bases and J by 1 base, with 3 bases left in between. Germline assignment: CDR1 KGHDR and CDR2 SFDVKD.

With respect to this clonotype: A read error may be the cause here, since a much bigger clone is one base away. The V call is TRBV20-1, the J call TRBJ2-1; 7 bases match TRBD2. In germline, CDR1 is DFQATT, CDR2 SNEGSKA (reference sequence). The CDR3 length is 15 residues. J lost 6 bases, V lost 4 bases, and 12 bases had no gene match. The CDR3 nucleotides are TGCAGTGCTAAGCCATTCGCGGGAGCTCTCAATGAGCAGTTCTTC. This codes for CSAKPFAGALNEQFF.

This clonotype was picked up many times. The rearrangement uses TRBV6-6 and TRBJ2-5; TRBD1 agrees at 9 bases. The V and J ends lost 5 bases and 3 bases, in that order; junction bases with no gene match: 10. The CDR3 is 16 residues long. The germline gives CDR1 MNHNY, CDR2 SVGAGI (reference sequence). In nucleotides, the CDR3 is TGTGCCAGCAGTACCGAACCGGGGACAGGGAAAGAGACCCAGTACTTC. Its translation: CASSTEPGTGKETQYF.

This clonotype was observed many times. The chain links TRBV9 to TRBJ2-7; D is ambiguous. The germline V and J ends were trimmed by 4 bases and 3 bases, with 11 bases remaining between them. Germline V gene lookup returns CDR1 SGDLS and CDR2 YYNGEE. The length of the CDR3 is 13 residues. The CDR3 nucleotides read TGTGCCAGCAGCCCCCCGGCCAGCTACGAGCAGTACTTC. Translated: CASSPPASYEQYF.

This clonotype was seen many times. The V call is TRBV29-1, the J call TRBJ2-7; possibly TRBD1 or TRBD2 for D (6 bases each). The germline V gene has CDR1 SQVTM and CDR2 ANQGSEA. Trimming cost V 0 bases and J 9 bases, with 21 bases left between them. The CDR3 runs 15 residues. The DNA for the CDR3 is TGCAGCGTTGAAGATCGGGGTAGGGGGGCCCCCCGGCAGTACTTC. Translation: CSVEDRGRGAPRQYF.

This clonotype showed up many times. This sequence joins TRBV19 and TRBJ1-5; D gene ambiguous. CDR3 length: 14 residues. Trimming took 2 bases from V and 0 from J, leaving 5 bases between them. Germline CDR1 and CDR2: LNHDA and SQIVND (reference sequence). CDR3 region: CASSIWDSNQPQHF. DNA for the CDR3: TGTGCCAGTAGTATATGGGATAGCAATCAGCCCCAGCATTTT. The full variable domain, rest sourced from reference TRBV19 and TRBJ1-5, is DGGITQSPKYLFRKEGQNVTLSCEQNLNHDAMYWYRQDPGQGLRLIYYSQIVNDFQKGDIAEGYSVSREKKESFPLTVTSAQKNPTAFYLCASSIWDSNQPQHFGDGTRLSIL.

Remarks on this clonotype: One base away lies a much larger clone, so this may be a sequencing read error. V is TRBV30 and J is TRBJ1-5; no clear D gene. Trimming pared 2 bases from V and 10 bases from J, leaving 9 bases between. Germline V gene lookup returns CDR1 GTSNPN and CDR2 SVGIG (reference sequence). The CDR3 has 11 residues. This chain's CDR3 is CAWSMGEPQHF. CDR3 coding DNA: TGTGCCTGGAGTATGGGTGAACCCCAGCATTTT.

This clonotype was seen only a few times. The CDR3 DNA sequence: TGTGCCAGCAGCAGCCGGGACAGGGGCGAGCAGTACTTC. Translating it yields CASSSRDRGEQYF. This chain links TRBV6-2 or TRBV6-3 with TRBJ2-7; TRBD1 matches 10 bases. Germline values: CDR1 MNHEY, CDR2 SVGEGT. Trimming at V came to 6 bases and at J to 6 bases, leaving 5 bases not matched to a gene. The CDR3 totals 13 residues.

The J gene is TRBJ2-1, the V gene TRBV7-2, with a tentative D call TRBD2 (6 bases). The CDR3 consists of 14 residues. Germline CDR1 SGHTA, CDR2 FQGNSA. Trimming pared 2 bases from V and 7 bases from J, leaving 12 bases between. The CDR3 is CASSLLADKNEQFF. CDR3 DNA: TGTGCCAGCAGCTTATTAGCGGACAAAAATGAGCAGTTCTTC.

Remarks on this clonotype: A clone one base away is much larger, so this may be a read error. The CDR3 protein is CASSIRGHNEQFF. The CDR3 region has the DNA TGTGCCAGTAGTATCCGGGGTCACAATGAGCAGTTCTTC. The chain couples TRBV19 to TRBJ2-1; possible D gene TRBD2, 5 bases. CDR3 size: 13 residues. Germline CDR1 is LNHDA and CDR2 is SQIVND (reference sequence). V was pared by 3 bases and J by 5 bases, with 8 bases between. The variable domain in full, with the rest retrieved from reference TRBV19 and TRBJ2-1, is DGGITQSPKYLFRKEGQNVTLSCEQNLNHDAMYWYRQDPGQGLRLIYYSQIVNDFQKGDIAEGYSVSREKKESFPLTVTSAQKNPTAFYLCASSIRGHNEQFFGPGTRLTVL.

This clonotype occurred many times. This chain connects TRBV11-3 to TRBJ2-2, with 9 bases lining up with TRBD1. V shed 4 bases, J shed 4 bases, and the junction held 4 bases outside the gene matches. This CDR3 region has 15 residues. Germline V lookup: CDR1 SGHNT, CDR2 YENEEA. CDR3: CASSSQGASTGELFF. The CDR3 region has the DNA TGTGCCAGCAGCTCACAGGGGGCGAGCACCGGGGAGCTGTTTTTT.

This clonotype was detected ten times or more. The DNA of the CDR3 is TGTGCCAGCAGCGCGCGAGACCTCCAAGAGACCCAGTACTTC. It encodes CASSARDLQETQYF. The chain uses TRBV11-3 and TRBJ2-5; no clear D gene. CDR3 size: 14 residues. Trimming took off 5 bases at V and 1 base at J, with 11 bases between the two ends. CDR1 SGHNT and CDR2 YENEEA come from the germline V gene.

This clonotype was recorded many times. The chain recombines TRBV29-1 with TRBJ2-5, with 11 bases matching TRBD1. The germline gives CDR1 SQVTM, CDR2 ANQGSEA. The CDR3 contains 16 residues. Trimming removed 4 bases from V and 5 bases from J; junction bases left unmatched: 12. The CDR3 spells CSVAPFGQGAEETQYF. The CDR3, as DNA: TGCAGCGTTGCCCCATTTGGACAGGGGGCGGAGGAGACCCAGTACTTC.

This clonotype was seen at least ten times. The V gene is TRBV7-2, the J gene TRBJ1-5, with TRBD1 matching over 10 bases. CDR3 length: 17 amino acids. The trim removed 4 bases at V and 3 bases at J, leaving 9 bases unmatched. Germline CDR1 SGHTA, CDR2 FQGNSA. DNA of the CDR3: TGTGCCAGCAGCTCCGGGACAGGGGTATGGAACAATCAGCCCCAGCATTTT. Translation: CASSSGTGVWNNQPQHF.

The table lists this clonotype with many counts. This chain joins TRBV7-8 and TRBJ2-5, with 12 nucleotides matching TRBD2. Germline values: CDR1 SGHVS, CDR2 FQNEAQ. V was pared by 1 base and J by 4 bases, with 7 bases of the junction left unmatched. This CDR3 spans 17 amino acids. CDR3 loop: CASSLGGGLAGSETQYF. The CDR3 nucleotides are TGTGCCAGCAGCTTAGGGGGGGGACTAGCGGGTTCAGAGACCCAGTACTTC.

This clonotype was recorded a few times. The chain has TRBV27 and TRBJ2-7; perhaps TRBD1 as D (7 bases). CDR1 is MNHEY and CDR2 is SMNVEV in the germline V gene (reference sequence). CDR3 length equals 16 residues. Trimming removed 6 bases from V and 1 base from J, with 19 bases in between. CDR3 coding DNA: TGTGCCAGCAGCCGTTATGCTCAGGGGGGATCCTACGAGCAGTACTTC. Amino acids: CASSRYAQGGSYEQYF.

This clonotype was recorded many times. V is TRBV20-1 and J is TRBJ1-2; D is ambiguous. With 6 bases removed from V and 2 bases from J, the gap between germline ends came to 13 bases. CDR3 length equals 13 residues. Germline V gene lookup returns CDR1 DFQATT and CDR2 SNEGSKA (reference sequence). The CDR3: CSASNRNNYGYTF. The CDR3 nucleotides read TGCAGTGCCTCGAATCGAAACAACTATGGCTACACCTTC.

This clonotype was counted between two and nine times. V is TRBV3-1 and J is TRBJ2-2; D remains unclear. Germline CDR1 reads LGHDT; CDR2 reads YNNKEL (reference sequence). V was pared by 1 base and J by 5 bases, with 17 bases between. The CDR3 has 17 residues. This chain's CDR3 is CASSQGQGPTSTGELFF. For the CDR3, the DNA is TGTGCCAGCAGCCAAGGCCAAGGTCCGACGAGTACCGGGGAGCTGTTTTTT.

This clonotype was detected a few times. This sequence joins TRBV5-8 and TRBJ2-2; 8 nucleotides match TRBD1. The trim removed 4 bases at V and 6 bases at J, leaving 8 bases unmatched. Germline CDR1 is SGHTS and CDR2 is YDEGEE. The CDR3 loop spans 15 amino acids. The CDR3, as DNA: TGTGCCAGCAGCATGGACAGGGCGCGAGCCGGGGAGCTGTTTTTT. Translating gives CASSMDRARAGELFF.

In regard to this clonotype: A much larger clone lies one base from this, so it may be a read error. CDR3 loop: CASGLGNAIYF. CDR3 nucleotide sequence: TGTGCTAGTGGTTTGGGAAACGCCATATATTTT. The genes are TRBV12-5 and TRBJ1-3; D unclear. The CDR3 has 11 amino acids. The V gene's germline CDR1 is LGHNT and CDR2 FRNRAP.